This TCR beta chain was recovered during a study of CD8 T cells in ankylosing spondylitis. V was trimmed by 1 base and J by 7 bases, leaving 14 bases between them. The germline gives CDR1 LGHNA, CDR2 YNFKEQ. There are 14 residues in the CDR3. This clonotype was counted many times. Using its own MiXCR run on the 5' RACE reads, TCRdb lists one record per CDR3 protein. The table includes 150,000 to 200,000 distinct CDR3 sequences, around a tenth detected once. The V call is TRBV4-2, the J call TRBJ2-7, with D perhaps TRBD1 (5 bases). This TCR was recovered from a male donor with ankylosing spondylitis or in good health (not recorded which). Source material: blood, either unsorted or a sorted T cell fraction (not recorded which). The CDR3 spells CASSQVGPSEEQYF. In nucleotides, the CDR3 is TGTGCCAGCAGCCAAGTGGGGCCCTCGGAGGAGCAGTACTTC.